This T cell receptor (beta chain) was recorded in a study of blood T cell repertoires in COVID-19. At the level of the study: T cells, B-cell-depleted T cells, or PBMCs supplied cDNA or gDNA.

V shed 2 bases, J shed 6 bases, and the junction held 6 bases outside the gene matches. CDR3 size: 15 residues. Germline CDR1 LGHDT, CDR2 YNNKEL (reference sequence). As processed by the authors: Quantification of nucleated cells was approximated via reference gene primer amplification. The table came from immunoSEQ multiplex PCR; TCRdb's copy has only in-frame clones and leaves some out. That table is the source of V, J and clone size, and D and trimming were worked out from the DNA. The data hold about 160,000 clones, with over 80% observed a single time. The sample taken for sequencing was peripheral blood. V is TRBV3-1 (or the pseudogene TRBV3-2) and J is TRBJ2-2, with TRBD2 matching over 7 bases. The TCR was taken from a man aged 65-85 years who had recovered from COVID-19. In DNA, the CDR3 is TGTGCCAGCAGCCAAACCCCGACTAGCCCCGGGGAGCTGTTTTTT. Translating gives CASSQTPTSPGELFF.